These 30 T cell receptor beta chains were sequenced from one sample in a study of T cells in Graves' hyperthyroidism and ophthalmopathy. Using RNA transcripts as the source, TCR beta CDR3 regions were amplified. The HTBI primer set served for first-round RT-PCR of the TCR CDR3. TCRdb reprocessed the multiplex PCR reads with MiXCR, giving one entry per CDR3 protein. Of about 210,000 distinct CDR3 sequences in the sample, approximately 17% were seen once. Input material: blood. Receptors originate from a man aged 50 or older with Graves' hyperthyroidism.

About this clonotype itself: Germline is not matched at one junction end, which may reflect a read error. V usage is TRBV11-2 and J usage is TRBJ1-6; D is uncertain. Germline V CDR1 and CDR2: SGHAT, FQNNGV. CDR3 size: 12 residues. The chain's CDR3 is CASSLGMSPLHF. The CDR3 nucleotides are TGTGCCAGCAGTTTAGGGATGTCACCCCTCCACTTT.

This clonotype has just a few counts. The chain joins TRBV3-1 to TRBJ2-7; D gene ambiguous. V was trimmed by 3 bases and J by 2 bases, leaving 14 bases between them. Germline loops: CDR1 LGHDT, CDR2 YNNKEL (reference sequence). This CDR3 is 15 amino acids long. CDR3 sequence reads: CASSHRTVRPYEQYF. In DNA form, the CDR3 reads TGTGCCAGCAGCCACCGGACCGTCCGACCCTACGAGCAGTACTTC.

V and J are TRBV20-1 and TRBJ1-3, with D possibly being TRBD1 (6 bases). V shed 5 bases and J shed 0 bases, with 8 bases lying between them. The CDR3 consists of 13 residues. The germline CDR1 and CDR2 sequences are DFQATT and SNEGSKA (reference sequence). DNA of the CDR3: TGCAGTGCTCGGACAGCCTCTGGAAACACCATATATTTT. This gives the protein CSARTASGNTIYF.

CDR3 amino acids: CASSANEKLFF. The CDR3 DNA follows: TGTGCCAGTAGTGCGAATGAAAAACTGTTTTTT. This chain links TRBV19 with TRBJ1-4; D is undetermined. V lost 5 bases and J lost 5, with 3 bases in between. CDR1 is LNHDA, CDR2 SQIVND, per germline (reference sequence). The CDR3 sequence is 11 residues long.

The V call is TRBV27, the J call TRBJ2-7; 11 positions match TRBD2. This CDR3 is 14 amino acids long. In germline, CDR1 is MNHEY, CDR2 SMNVEV (reference sequence). The V segment lost 4 bases and the J segment 6 bases; nucleotides outside the gene matches: 5. CDR3 nucleotides: TGTGCCAGCAGTTCGACTAGCGGGATGGCCGAGCAGTACTTC. It translates to CASSSTSGMAEQYF.

This sequence joins TRBV12-3 or TRBV12-4 and TRBJ1-2; D is undetermined. V was pared by 5 bases and J by 8 bases, with 9 bases between. The CDR3 loop spans 11 amino acids. CDR3 nucleotide sequence: TGTGCCAGCAGTCCCCTGGGGGGCTACACCTTC. Residues: CASSPLGGYTF.

This clonotype was recorded a few times. The chain combines TRBV6-1 with TRBJ1-3; tentatively, D is TRBD1 (5 bases). Trimming removed 5 bases at V and 4 bases at J, with 18 bases between. The germline gives CDR1 MNHNS, CDR2 SASEGT. The CDR3 loop spans 16 amino acids. CDR3 region: CASSQTGSIQGNTIYF. The CDR3 bases are TGTGCCAGCAGTCAAACAGGATCTATACAAGGAAACACCATATATTTT.

This clonotype has ten or more counts. The chain couples TRBV20-1 to TRBJ2-7; perhaps D is TRBD1 or TRBD2 (5 bases each). Trimming pared 3 bases from V and 2 bases from J, leaving 17 bases between. Germline assignment: CDR1 DFQATT and CDR2 SNEGSKA (reference sequence). The CDR3 consists of 15 residues. The CDR3: CSARARRDGPYEQYF. The CDR3 region has the DNA TGCAGTGCTAGGGCACGCCGGGACGGTCCCTACGAGCAGTACTTC.

The table lists this clonotype with many counts. This chain connects TRBV7-9 to TRBJ2-1; perhaps TRBD2 as D (5 bases). The germline V and J ends were trimmed by 0 bases and 6 bases, with 18 bases remaining between them. CDR1 is SEHNR and CDR2 is FQNEAQ in the germline V gene (reference sequence). The CDR3 is 17 residues long. As DNA, the CDR3 is TGTGCCAGCAGCTTAGCGTTCCAGCGGCCGGGGTCCAATGAGCAGTTCTTC. Translating gives CASSLAFQRPGSNEQFF.

In this sample, this clonotype turned up many times. The CDR3 is CASSQRTGRYEQYF. The CDR3 bases are TGTGCCAGCAGCCAACGGACGGGCCGCTACGAGCAGTACTTC. V gene TRBV3-1 combines with J gene TRBJ2-7; D remains unclear. The V and J ends lost 2 bases and 3 bases respectively, with 11 bases between them. The germline V gene encodes CDR1 LGHDT and CDR2 YNNKEL (reference sequence). This CDR3 comprises 14 residues.

The table lists this clonotype with many counts. The chain is built from TRBV7-2 and TRBJ2-7, with D perhaps TRBD1 or TRBD2 (5 bases each). V lost 6 bases to trimming and J lost 6 bases, with 18 bases between them. This CDR3 contains 14 residues. Per germline, CDR1 SGHTA and CDR2 FQGNSA. DNA of the CDR3: TGTGCCAGCAGTCAACGACAGAGGGATGGCGAGCAGTACTTC. Residues: CASSQRQRDGEQYF.

This clonotype was observed many times. J is TRBJ1-2 and V is TRBV2, with 7 bases that match TRBD1. The CDR3 has 14 amino acids. Germline V gene sequence: CDR1 SNHLY, CDR2 FYNNEI. Unmatched junction bases numbered 12, after V lost 7 bases and J lost 7 bases. In DNA, the CDR3 is TGTGCCAGCACGGCCGAGACAGGGATTGGTGGCTACACCTTC. It codes for CASTAETGIGGYTF.

There are a few counts of this clonotype. The chain links TRBV28 to TRBJ1-2; D may be TRBD1 (5 bases). The length of the CDR3 is 12 residues. Per germline, CDR1 MDHEN and CDR2 SYDVKM. Trimming removed 5 bases from V and 4 bases from J, with 8 bases in between. As DNA, the CDR3 is TGTGCCAGCAGTATGGACACCTATGGCTACACCTTC. Translation: CASSMDTYGYTF.

There are many counts of this clonotype. The V gene is TRBV5-1, the J gene TRBJ1-1; TRBD1 aligns across 7 bases. Germline values: CDR1 SGHRS, CDR2 YFSETQ. This CDR3 is built from 13 residues. CDR3 coding DNA: TGCGCTTCAGCCACGACAGGGTACACTGAAGCTTTCTTT. It yields the protein CASATTGYTEAFF.

This clonotype was observed a few times. V is TRBV20-1 and J is TRBJ2-1, with 11 positions matching TRBD2. Unmatched junction bases numbered 9, after V lost 3 bases and J lost 5 bases. This CDR3 contains 16 residues. The germline V gene has CDR1 DFQATT and CDR2 SNEGSKA (reference sequence). In DNA, the CDR3 is TGCAGTGCTAGCCAGGTAGCGGGAGGGGGCAACAATGAGCAGTTCTTC. Its protein is CSASQVAGGGNNEQFF.

This clonotype was observed a handful of times. This chain links TRBV7-2 with TRBJ2-1; D gene ambiguous. This CDR3 spans 14 amino acids. V was trimmed by 4 bases and J by 4 bases, leaving 11 bases between them. From germline, CDR1 is SGHTA and CDR2 FQGNSA. The CDR3 sequence: CASSSYGAYNEQFF. For the CDR3, the DNA is TGTGCCAGCAGCTCATACGGAGCATACAATGAGCAGTTCTTC.

Many counts were recorded for this clonotype. The chain is built from TRBV5-1 and TRBJ2-1, with TRBD2 matching over 15 bases. V shed 4 bases and J 7 bases; nucleotides not matched to a gene: 3. This CDR3 has 15 amino acids. CDR1 and CDR2 (germline): SGHRS, YFSETQ. CDR3 amino acids: CASSPGTSGRNEQFF. CDR3 coding DNA: TGCGCCAGCAGCCCCGGGACTAGCGGGAGGAATGAGCAGTTCTTC.

This clonotype occurred many times. The chain employs TRBV6-2 or TRBV6-3 and TRBJ1-1, with a possible D match to TRBD1 (5 bases). The length of the CDR3 is 17 residues. Germline V CDR1 and CDR2: MNHEY, SVGEGT. V dropped 2 bases and J dropped 1 base, with 17 bases sitting between them. The CDR3 is CASSYLRGAFANTEAFF. The CDR3 coding sequence is TGTGCCAGCAGTTACCTCCGAGGGGCGTTTGCGAACACTGAAGCTTTCTTT.

In its sample, this clonotype was seen many times. The rearrangement joins TRBV6-2 or TRBV6-3 to TRBJ2-7; D call uncertain. The V gene's germline CDR1 is MNHEY and CDR2 SVGEGT. This CDR3 spans 15 amino acids. V was trimmed by 0 bases and J by 7 bases, leaving 16 bases between them. For the CDR3, the DNA is TGTGCCAGCAGTTACTCAACTAAGAGAAGGGAAGAGCAGTACTTC. This encodes CASSYSTKRREEQYF.

Turning to this clonotype: This may arise from a read error, as a much more abundant clone is one base away. The chain couples TRBV6-6 to TRBJ1-2; D unclear. The CDR3 is 13 amino acids. Germline values: CDR1 MNHNY, CDR2 SVGAGI (reference sequence). This CDR3 reads CASGYSREYGYTF. CDR3 DNA: TGTGCCAGCGGTTACTCGAGGGAGTATGGCTACACCTTC.

The genes are TRBV10-1 and TRBJ2-3, with TRBD2 identical over 14 bases. J was trimmed by 2 bases and V by 4 bases; bases with no gene match: 8. CDR1 and CDR2 (germline): WNHNN, SYGVQD (reference sequence). The CDR3 is made up of 18 amino acids. This CDR3 is CASSVGGLAGAYTDTQYF. CDR3 in DNA: TGCGCCAGCAGTGTGGGGGGACTAGCGGGAGCCTACACAGATACGCAGTATTTT.

This clonotype showed up many times. The chain combines TRBV18 with TRBJ2-7; 9 bases line up with TRBD1. The CDR3 consists of 14 residues. After removal of 3 bases from V and 5 bases from J, the junction contained 5 bases not matched to a gene. The V gene's germline CDR1 is KGHSH and CDR2 LQKENI. The CDR3 DNA follows: TGTGCCAGCTCACCGGGACAGGGAAAAGACGAGCAGTACTTC. It is translated as CASSPGQGKDEQYF.

The chain joins TRBV10-1 to TRBJ1-1; D call uncertain. V was pared by 6 bases and J by 5 bases, with 16 bases between. The CDR3 is 14 amino acids. Per the germline V gene, CDR1 is WNHNN and CDR2 is SYGVQD (reference sequence). CDR3 loop: CASRYSPVLTEAFF. In DNA, the CDR3 is TGCGCCAGCAGGTACAGTCCTGTGTTGACTGAAGCTTTCTTT.

This clonotype was seen repeatedly, ten times or more. J is TRBJ2-3 and V is TRBV28; D is perhaps TRBD2 (5 bases). The germline gives CDR1 MDHEN, CDR2 SYDVKM. The CDR3 is 15 residues long. The V end lost 3 bases, the J end lost 4 bases, and 14 bases lay between the germline ends. Here the CDR3 DNA reads TGTGCCAGCAGTTTTGGTGGACTGAGGGCAGATACGCAGTATTTT. It encodes CASSFGGLRADTQYF.

The chain is built from TRBV20-1 and TRBJ2-1; 9 bases fit TRBD2. V trimming: 2 bases; J trimming: 7 bases; junction bases outside the gene matches: 12. There are 16 residues in the CDR3. CDR1 is DFQATT and CDR2 is SNEGSKA in the germline V gene (reference sequence). The CDR3 region is CSARMDLAGIKNEQFF. CDR3 nucleotides: TGCAGTGCTAGAATGGACCTAGCGGGAATTAAAAATGAGCAGTTCTTC.

This clonotype was seen at least ten times. The chain joins TRBV2 to TRBJ1-5, with D possibly matching TRBD1 (5 bases). Germline values: CDR1 SNHLY, CDR2 FYNNEI. This CDR3 has 14 residues. V shed 5 bases and J shed 3 bases, with 11 bases lying between them. The CDR3 reads CASSKGQPNQPQHF. CDR3 bases: TGTGCCAGCAGTAAGGGGCAGCCCAATCAGCCCCAGCATTTT.

This clonotype was observed a handful of times. J is TRBJ1-1 and V is TRBV20-1; 9 bases line up with TRBD1. Unmatched junction bases numbered 11, after V lost 3 bases and J lost 3 bases. Germline V CDR1 and CDR2: DFQATT, SNEGSKA (reference sequence). The CDR3 extends over 16 amino acids. CDR3 in DNA: TGCAGTGCTAGGGCCCTCACAGGGGGCGCGTACACTGAAGCTTTCTTT. This gives the protein CSARALTGGAYTEAFF.

V is TRBV5-5 and J is TRBJ2-7; 10 bases agree with TRBD1. CDR3 length equals 17 residues. Per germline, CDR1 SGHKS and CDR2 YYEKEE (reference sequence). V gave up 6 bases and J gave up 3 bases; unmatched junction bases: 15. CDR3 region: CASTLRPGQGFSYEQYF. As DNA, the CDR3 is TGTGCCAGCACCCTTCGACCGGGACAGGGGTTCAGCTACGAGCAGTACTTC.

This clonotype has a count of ten or more. This rearrangement joins TRBV6-1 to TRBJ2-5; tentative D call: TRBD1 (5 bases). In germline, CDR1 is MNHNS, CDR2 SASEGT. V gave up 5 bases and J gave up 5 bases, with 15 bases separating them. The CDR3 loop spans 14 amino acids. This chain's CDR3 is CASSSPGLPETQYF. DNA for the CDR3: TGTGCCAGCAGTTCCCCAGGGCTACCCGAGACCCAGTACTTC.

This clonotype was detected only a few times. The chain links TRBV5-1 to TRBJ2-5; D not certain. Germline V gene data show CDR1 as SGHRS and CDR2 as YFSETQ. The CDR3 has 11 amino acids. V was pared by 4 bases and J by 5 bases, with 6 bases between. The CDR3 nucleotides are TGCGCCAGCAGCAGCGTGGAGACCCAGTACTTC. Encoded protein: CASSSVETQYF.